The 31 T cell receptor beta chains listed next were all sequenced from one sample in a study of technical replicates of blood from several donors. This table comes from immunoSEQ multiplex PCR, and its TCRdb copy is limited to in-frame clones, with some not included. This table has about 70,000 clones, around 97% appearing once. Sequencing input: T cells isolated from PBMCs. The receptors were gathered from a human donor in good health.

The chain employs TRBV25-1 and TRBJ1-2, with 10 nucleotides matching TRBD1. The CDR3 sequence is 14 residues long. Trimming removed 4 bases from V and 7 bases from J; junction bases left unmatched: 6. CDR1 MGHDK and CDR2 SYGVNS come from the germline V gene. The CDR3 loop reads CASSGSGQGGGYTF. As DNA, the CDR3 is TGTGCCAGCAGTGGTAGCGGACAGGGGGGTGGCTACACCTTC.

This sequence joins TRBV4-1 and TRBJ2-7, with 7 bases that match TRBD1. The germline gives CDR1 MGHRA, CDR2 YSYEKL. The V segment lost 4 bases and the J segment 1 base; nucleotides outside the gene matches: 7. There are 15 residues in the CDR3. The CDR3 spells CASSPGTVRSYEQYF. In nucleotides, the CDR3 is TGCGCCAGCAGCCCCGGGACAGTCCGATCCTACGAGCAGTACTTC.

The V and J genes are TRBV7-9 and TRBJ1-1; no clear D gene. The CDR3 runs to 15 residues. Germline V gives CDR1 SEHNR, CDR2 FQNEAQ (reference sequence). Between the trimmed V and J ends, which lost 2 bases and 3 bases, there was a span of 13 bases. The CDR3 DNA follows: TGTGCCAGCAGCTTATGGGAGGATAAGGACACTGAAGCTTTCTTT. Encoded protein: CASSLWEDKDTEAFF.

The chain couples TRBV9 to TRBJ2-2; D might be TRBD2 (6 bases). Germline-derived CDR1 and CDR2 are SGDLS and YYNGEE. Between the trimmed V and J ends, which lost 1 base and 5 bases, there was a span of 12 bases. The CDR3 contains 15 residues. The CDR3 loop reads CASSVTGVMTGELFF. CDR3 DNA: TGTGCCAGCAGCGTAACGGGGGTAATGACCGGGGAGCTGTTTTTT.

The chain is built from TRBV29-1 and TRBJ2-7; a weak D match, TRBD2 (6 bases). The V end was cut by 6 bases, the J end by 5 bases, with 23 bases between. This CDR3 region has 15 residues. CDR1 and CDR2 (germline): SQVTM, ANQGSEA. CDR3 nucleotides: TGCAGCGTATCCAATAGCGGAATAAAACCCCACGAGCAGTACTTC. Translation: CSVSNSGIKPHEQYF.

This chain joins TRBV7-2 and TRBJ2-3; TRBD2 matches at 8 bases. The CDR3 is 16 residues long. The germline CDR1 and CDR2 sequences are SGHTA and FQGNSA. V dropped 2 bases and J dropped 6; count of bases not matched to a gene: 10. For the CDR3, the DNA is TGTGCCAGCAGCTTACAGCCTCAGCGGGGGATCGATACGCAGTATTTT. Residues: CASSLQPQRGIDTQYF.

The chain couples TRBV5-1 to TRBJ2-2; 7 bases match TRBD1. The CDR3 sequence is 16 residues long. Trimming at V came to 3 bases and at J to 0 bases, leaving 5 bases not matched to a gene. The germline gives CDR1 SGHRS, CDR2 YFSETQ. The CDR3 DNA follows: TGCGCCAGCAGCTCGACAGGGTTCACGAACACCGGGGAGCTGTTTTTT. It translates to CASSSTGFTNTGELFF.

The chain employs TRBV2 and TRBJ1-5; D possibly corresponds to TRBD1 (6 bases). V was trimmed by 6 bases and J by 0 bases, leaving 15 bases between them. The CDR3 runs 16 residues. CDR1 and CDR2 from the germline V gene are SNHLY and FYNNEI. This CDR3 is CASRRGTSHSNQPQHF. DNA of the CDR3: TGTGCCAGCAGAAGGGGGACATCCCATAGCAATCAGCCCCAGCATTTT.

This chain links TRBV10-2 with TRBJ2-7; TRBD1 aligns across 9 bases. Germline V lookup: CDR1 WSHSY, CDR2 SAAADI. The CDR3 has 13 amino acids. The V segment lost 6 bases and the J segment 7 bases; nucleotides outside the gene matches: 7. CDR3 DNA: TGCGCCAGCAGAAGGGACAGGGTGGAAGAGCAGTACTTC. It codes for CASRRDRVEEQYF.

The V gene is TRBV25-1, the J gene TRBJ2-5; D remains unclear. The CDR3 runs to 13 residues. V lost 5 bases, J lost 7 bases, and 14 bases lay in between. The V gene's germline CDR1 is MGHDK and CDR2 SYGVNS. In DNA form, the CDR3 reads TGTGCCAGCAGTCTTGGCTTGCCGGGGACCCAGTACTTC. It encodes CASSLGLPGTQYF.

The chain combines TRBV7-8 with TRBJ2-1; D call uncertain. Trimming shortened V by 4 bases and J by 0 bases, and 16 bases separated the two germline ends. The CDR3 has 17 residues. CDR1 and CDR2 from the germline V gene are SGHVS and FQNEAQ. The CDR3 spells CASSSKRGGSSYNEQFF. The DNA for the CDR3 is TGTGCCAGCAGCTCCAAGAGAGGTGGAAGCTCCTACAATGAGCAGTTCTTC.

Concerning this clone itself: Germline is not matched at one junction end, which may reflect a read error. V and J are TRBV6-5 and TRBJ2-1; D may be TRBD2 (6 bases). This CDR3 comprises 14 residues. Germline-derived CDR1 and CDR2 are MNHEY and SVGAGI. CDR3 in amino acids: CATSRGSEYNEQFF. The CDR3 DNA reads as TGTGCCACCAGTCGGGGGAGCGAGTACAATGAGCAGTTCTTC.

The J gene is TRBJ2-3, the V gene TRBV5-1, with D perhaps TRBD1 (6 bases). The length of the CDR3 is 17 residues. Germline V gives CDR1 SGHRS, CDR2 YFSETQ. V lost 0 bases and J 2 bases, leaving 16 bases between the germline ends. CDR3 amino acids: CASSLGSGAGTTDTQYF. The CDR3 DNA follows: TGCGCCAGCAGCTTGGGATCAGGGGCTGGCACCACAGATACGCAGTATTTT.

This clone was found once. The chain couples TRBV5-4 to TRBJ2-7; D is possibly TRBD1 (5 bases). The germline CDR1 and CDR2 sequences are SGHNT and YYREEE (reference sequence). The CDR3 covers 14 residues. V was shortened by 4 bases and J by 5 bases, with 16 bases between the two germline ends. DNA for the CDR3: TGTGCCAGCAGCACCAGGGCCCTAGGCGACGAGCAGTACTTC. This sequence encodes CASSTRALGDEQYF.

The CDR3 DNA follows: TGTGCCAGCAGAAGGGGGCTGGGTGAAAAACTGTTTTTT. Its translation: CASRRGLGEKLFF. This chain uses TRBV28 with TRBJ1-4; 7 bases map to TRBD1. There are 13 residues in the CDR3. CDR1 and CDR2 (germline): MDHEN, SYDVKM. V shed 6 bases, J shed 7 bases, and the junction held 5 bases outside the gene matches.

J is TRBJ2-7 and V is TRBV4-1; 9 bases line up with TRBD1. The CDR3 totals 14 residues. Losses at the gene ends were 4 bases for V and 5 bases for J; bases not matched to a gene: 6. Germline values: CDR1 MGHRA, CDR2 YSYEKL. The CDR3 is CASSPGQGTDEQYF. DNA of the CDR3: TGCGCCAGCAGCCCGGGACAGGGTACGGACGAGCAGTACTTC.

The chain combines TRBV6-5 with TRBJ1-4, with 7 bases fitting TRBD1. Germline V gene sequence: CDR1 MNHEY, CDR2 SVGAGI. Trimming removed 8 bases from V and 2 bases from J; junction bases left unmatched: 8. This CDR3 region has 15 residues. This CDR3 reads CASRDSRITNEKLFF. CDR3 sequence (DNA): TGTGCCAGCCGGGACAGCCGTATCACTAATGAAAAACTGTTTTTT.

This clone came up once. This sequence joins TRBV27 and TRBJ1-1; possible D gene TRBD1, 6 bases. The CDR3 totals 17 residues. Germline V gives CDR1 MNHEY, CDR2 SMNVEV (reference sequence). The V and J ends lost 2 bases and 4 bases respectively, with 20 bases between them. The CDR3 is CASSLVGGARGGTEAFF. The DNA of the CDR3 is TGTGCCAGCAGTTTAGTTGGGGGGGCAAGAGGGGGCACTGAAGCTTTCTTT.

The genes are TRBV5-6 and TRBJ2-7; D call uncertain. Germline lookup yields CDR1 SGHDT and CDR2 YYEEEE. Trimming cost V 3 bases and J 0 bases, with 13 bases left between them. The CDR3 has 15 amino acids. The chain's CDR3 is CASSYSPKSSYEQYF. The DNA for the CDR3 is TGTGCCAGCAGCTACAGCCCGAAGAGCTCCTACGAGCAGTACTTC.

This clone has only one observation. The chain recombines TRBV7-9 with TRBJ1-1; D call uncertain. The length of the CDR3 is 11 residues. CDR1 and CDR2 from the germline V gene are SEHNR and FQNEAQ (reference sequence). The V and J ends lost 9 bases and 0 bases respectively, with 5 bases between them. The CDR3 is CASFMNTEAFF. The CDR3 region has the DNA TGTGCCAGTTTTATGAACACTGAAGCTTTCTTT.

The chain has TRBV5-1 and TRBJ2-7; weak D call: TRBD2 (5 bases). In germline, CDR1 is SGHRS, CDR2 YFSETQ. The germline V and J ends were trimmed by 2 bases and 3 bases, with 15 bases remaining between them. CDR3 length equals 15 residues. DNA for the CDR3: TGCGCCAGCAGCTTTGCCCGTGGCAGCGGCTACGAGCAGTACTTC. The encoded protein is CASSFARGSGYEQYF.

The chain employs TRBV28 and TRBJ2-2, with D possibly TRBD1 on 6 matching bases. The CDR3 runs 12 residues. Germline CDR1 is MDHEN and CDR2 is SYDVKM. Deletions cut 9 bases from V and 5 bases from J, with 10 bases between. The CDR3 region has the DNA TGTGCCAGTACAGGGAATACCGGGGAGCTGTTTTTT. Protein sequence: CASTGNTGELFF.

V and J are TRBV10-1 and TRBJ2-5; D possibly corresponds to TRBD2 (6 bases). Looked up from germline, CDR1 is WNHNN and CDR2 is SYGVQD (reference sequence). Trimming pared 2 bases from V and 2 bases from J, leaving 12 bases between. The CDR3 length is 15 residues. The CDR3 DNA follows: TGCGCCAGCAGTGAGCGGGACTTCGCTCAAGAGACCCAGTACTTC. Its translation: CASSERDFAQETQYF.

The chain couples TRBV27 to TRBJ2-7, with D unclear. V was clipped by 2 bases and J by 2 bases, with 10 bases between them. The CDR3 extends over 14 amino acids. The germline CDR1 and CDR2 sequences are MNHEY and SMNVEV (reference sequence). This chain's CDR3 is CASSLIISPYEQYF. The CDR3 DNA follows: TGTGCCAGCAGTTTAATCATTAGTCCCTACGAGCAGTACTTC.

This sequence joins TRBV28 and TRBJ1-1, with TRBD1 identical over 8 bases. The V segment lost 6 bases and the J segment 10 bases; nucleotides outside the gene matches: 13. Germline values: CDR1 MDHEN, CDR2 SYDVKM. There are 14 residues in the CDR3. The CDR3 bases are TGTGCCAGCAGGTGGGCAGGGGGCACTGGTCTAGCTTTCTTT. Amino acid sequence: CASRWAGGTGLAFF.

CDR3 region: CASSLGAGYSYEQYF. For the CDR3, the DNA is TGTGCCAGCAGTTTGGGGGCAGGGTACTCCTACGAGCAGTACTTC. The chain uses TRBV28 and TRBJ2-7, with a weak D call TRBD1 (6 bases). V shed 3 bases and J shed 0 bases, with 12 bases lying between them. This CDR3 contains 15 residues. CDR1 is MDHEN and CDR2 is SYDVKM in the germline V gene.

The chain employs TRBV27 and TRBJ1-1, with D unclear. The CDR3 length is 13 residues. Germline CDR1 reads MNHEY; CDR2 reads SMNVEV (reference sequence). The V gene lost 4 bases and the J gene lost 3 bases, with 9 bases spanning the gap. The CDR3 DNA reads as TGTGCCAGCAGTTATTCAGAATACACTGAAGCTTTCTTT. Amino acid sequence: CASSYSEYTEAFF.

The chain has TRBV11-3 and TRBJ1-1; TRBD1 matches at 9 bases. Trimming at V came to 6 bases and at J to 11 bases, leaving 10 bases not matched to a gene. CDR1 and CDR2 from the germline V gene are SGHNT and YENEEA. There are 13 residues in the CDR3. CDR3 in DNA: TGTGCCAGCAGTCCTCCGGGACAGGGAACGGCTTTCTTT. It codes for CASSPPGQGTAFF.

This sequence joins TRBV11-3 and TRBJ2-2, with 11 bases matching TRBD2. Germline V lookup: CDR1 SGHNT, CDR2 YENEEA. The CDR3 length is 15 residues. J lost 6 bases, V lost 2 bases, and 2 bases had no gene match. The CDR3 bases are TGTGCCAGCAGCTTAACTAGCGGGGGTTCCGGGGAGCTGTTTTTT. Translated, it gives CASSLTSGGSGELFF.

The CDR3 reads CASSPTFGTGSFNEQFF. The DNA of the CDR3 is TGTGCCAGCTCACCTACGTTCGGGACAGGGTCATTCAATGAGCAGTTCTTC. V gene TRBV18 combines with J gene TRBJ2-1; 9 bases line up with TRBD1. This CDR3 has 17 residues. Germline V lookup: CDR1 KGHSH, CDR2 LQKENI. The J segment lost 6 bases and the V segment lost 3 bases, leaving 12 bases of the junction unmatched.

This chain uses TRBV19 with TRBJ1-5; D is uncertain. Germline V CDR1 and CDR2: LNHDA, SQIVND (reference sequence). This CDR3 is built from 14 residues. The germline V and J ends were trimmed by 5 bases and 0 bases, with 8 bases remaining between them. The CDR3 bases are TGTGCCAGTAGTCATGCGGATAGCAATCAGCCCCAGCATTTT. Amino acid sequence: CASSHADSNQPQHF.